The entry below gives a single T cell receptor (beta chain) sequence along with its context. Its binding antigen is unknown. Qualities for individual bases were not recorded, and no much larger clone is one base off. The germline V gene gives CDR1 as MNHEY and CDR2 as SVGEGT. Trimming costs V 0 bases and J 15 bases, and their ends lie 24 bases apart. Counted from cysteine to phenylalanine, this CDR3 has 16 amino acids. Only the CDR3 part of the read is kept: 48 bases, read in frame from the first base. These data originate in a study of T cells in Graves' hyperthyroidism and ophthalmopathy (dated by TCRdb to about 2019). In terms of the full investigation: Peripheral blood was collected at initial diagnosis, before any treatment. To identify distinguishing TCR V-J signatures, a discovery cohort of about 100 patients was used, comprising approximately 40 with Graves' ophthalmopathy and around 57 with stable Graves' hyperthyroidism. Prospective prediction of ophthalmopathy was tested in an independent validation cohort of 18 to 20 hyperthyroidism patients and some 17 patients who later progressed to ophthalmopathy. The 100 or so discovery patients were randomly divided into training and test sets at a 7:3 ratio. The study also compared thyroid tissue and blood T-cell repertoires from more than 5 Graves' hyperthyroidism patients. Once sampling was done, hyperthyroidism patients were given methimazole at a starting dose of 30 mg daily, whereas ophthalmopathy patients were given high-dose intravenous methylprednisolone. According to the paper, TCR Vbeta CDR3 sequencing was carried out on some 140 peripheral blood samples, which came from fewer than 50 ophthalmopathy, around 75 hyperthyroidism and roughly 17 progressor patients. Results the study describes overall, beyond this receptor: A 13 V-J signature model separated ophthalmopathy from stable hyperthyroidism, with 87.88% sensitivity and 81% to 83% specificity in cross-validation and 80%/75% in testing. Most expanded thyroid clonotypes (frequency above 0.001) were also detected in blood, a finding suggesting that blood repertoires may reflect thyroid immune responses. No statistical method was used to set the sample size in advance, and investigators knew the group allocation. In validation, the model predicted progression to ophthalmopathy a median of approximately 6.3 months before onset, with about 71% sensitivity and about 72% specificity.

Graves' hyperthyroidism was defined as stable when no progression to ophthalmopathy occurred over 18 months of follow-up. Hyperthyroidism patients were aged 18 to 65 years and newly diagnosed, with disease duration of less than 2 months. Patients with uncontrolled infections, other autoimmune diseases, pregnancy or lactation were excluded. Diagnoses were established on the basis of clinical symptoms, serum thyroxine and TRAb, thyroid ultrasound, and orbital computed tomography. PBMCs were separated from over 9 ml of fresh peripheral blood using Ficoll-Paque density gradient centrifugation. Total RNA was extracted using Trizol reagent, and RNA quality was assessed on an Agilent 2100 Bioanalyzer. Amplification of TCR beta CDR3 regions was carried out from RNA transcripts. A first-round RT-PCR of the TCR CDR3 used the HTBI primer set with the Qiagen OneStep RT-PCR kit. Libraries were constructed in a second round of multiplex PCR, after which size selection and purification were carried out. Paired-end sequencing of the libraries was performed with 100 bp reads on an Illumina HiSeq2000. In the authors' own workflow: SOAPnuke was used to process the raw data, with reads discarded if the reads contained adapters or uncalled bases, had a mean Phred below 15, or lacked an exact constant-primer or identifier match. COPE v1.2.5 was used to merge the high-quality paired reads, and each unique nucleotide sequence was defined as a clonotype. MiTCR v1.1 was used to align the clonotypes against IMGT TRBV, TRBD and TRBJ reference segments. The analysis was restricted to V-J combinations with a frequency above 0.0001, which together covered around 99% of the repertoires. A TCS score was defined as the ratio between F50 (clonal expansion) and ExV (chaos), using BLOSUM62-based TCRdist between CDR3 peptides within each V-J. Welch's t-statistics and random forest reduced roughly 540 V-J features to about 12, which were used in a naive Bayes classifier (R e1071). TCRdb itself trimmed the public reads at Q25 with fastp, ran MiXCR and retained productive beta chains. Rows are combined by CDR3 protein, so each entry shows the most common genes and DNA. The V and J calls follow TCRdb's processing rather than the paper's. The sample table records roughly 750,000 distinct CDR3 sequences; 16% of these occur just once. The ten largest clones take up approximately 8.4% of the sample.

Recombination joined TRBV6-2 or TRBV6-3 with TRBJ2-1; the D gene is perhaps TRBD1 or TRBD2, each of them matching over 5 bases. The source of this sequence is a man younger than 35 with Graves' hyperthyroidism. Sequenced material: blood. This receptor has the CDR3 CASSYSAGTLARARFF. The DNA sequence reads TGTGCCAGCAGTTACTCGGCCGGGACGCTCGCCCGGGCTCGGTTCTTC.